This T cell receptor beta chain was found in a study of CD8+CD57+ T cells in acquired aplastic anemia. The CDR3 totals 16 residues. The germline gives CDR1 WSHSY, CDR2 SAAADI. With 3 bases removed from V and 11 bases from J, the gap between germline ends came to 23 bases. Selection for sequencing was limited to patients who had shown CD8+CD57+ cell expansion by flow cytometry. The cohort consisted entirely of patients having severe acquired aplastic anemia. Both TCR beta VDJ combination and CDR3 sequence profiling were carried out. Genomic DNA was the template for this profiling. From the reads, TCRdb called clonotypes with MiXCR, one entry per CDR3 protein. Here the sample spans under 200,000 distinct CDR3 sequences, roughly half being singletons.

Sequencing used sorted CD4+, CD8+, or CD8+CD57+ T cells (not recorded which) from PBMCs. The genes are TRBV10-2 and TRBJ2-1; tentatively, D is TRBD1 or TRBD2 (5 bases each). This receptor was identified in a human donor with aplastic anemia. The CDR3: CASSDAGLVVVGQQFF. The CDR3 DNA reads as TGCGCCAGCAGTGACGCTGGGCTGGTCGTCGTGGGACAGCAGTTCTTC.